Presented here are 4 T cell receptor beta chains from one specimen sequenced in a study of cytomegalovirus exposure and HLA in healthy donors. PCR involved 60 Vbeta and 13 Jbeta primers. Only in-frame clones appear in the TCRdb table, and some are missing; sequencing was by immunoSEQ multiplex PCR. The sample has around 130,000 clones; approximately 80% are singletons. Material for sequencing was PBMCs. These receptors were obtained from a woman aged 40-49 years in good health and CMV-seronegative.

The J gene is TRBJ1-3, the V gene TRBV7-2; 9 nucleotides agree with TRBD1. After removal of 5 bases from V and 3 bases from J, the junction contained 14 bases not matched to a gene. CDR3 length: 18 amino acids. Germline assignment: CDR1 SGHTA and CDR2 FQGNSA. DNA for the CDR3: TGTGCCAGCAGCCCCTTGATGGGACAGGGTCTGATTGGAAACACCATATATTTT. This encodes CASSPLMGQGLIGNTIYF. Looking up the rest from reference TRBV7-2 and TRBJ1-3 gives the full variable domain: GAGVSQSPSNKVTEKGKDVELRCDPISGHTALYWYRQSLGQGLEFLIYFQGNSAPDKSGLPSDRFSAERTGGSVSTLTIQRTQQEDSAVYLCASSPLMGQGLIGNTIYFGEGSWLTVV.

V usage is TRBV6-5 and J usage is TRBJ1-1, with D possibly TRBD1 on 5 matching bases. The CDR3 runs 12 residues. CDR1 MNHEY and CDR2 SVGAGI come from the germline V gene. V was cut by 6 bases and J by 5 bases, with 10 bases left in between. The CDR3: CASRQGMTEAFF. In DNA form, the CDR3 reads TGTGCCAGCAGGCAGGGTATGACTGAAGCTTTCTTT.

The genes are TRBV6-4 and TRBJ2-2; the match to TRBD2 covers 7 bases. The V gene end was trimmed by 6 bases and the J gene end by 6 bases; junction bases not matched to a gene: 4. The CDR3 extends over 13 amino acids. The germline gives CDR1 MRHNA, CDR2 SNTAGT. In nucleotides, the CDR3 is TGTGCCAGCAGAACGGGGGGAGCCGGGGAGCTGTTTTTT. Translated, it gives CASRTGGAGELFF.

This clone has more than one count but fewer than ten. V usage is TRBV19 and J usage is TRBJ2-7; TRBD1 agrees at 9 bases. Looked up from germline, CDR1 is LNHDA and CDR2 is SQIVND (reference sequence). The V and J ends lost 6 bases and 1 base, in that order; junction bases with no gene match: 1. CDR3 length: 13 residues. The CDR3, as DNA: TGTGCCAGTAGCGGACAGGGGTCCTACGAGCAGTACTTC. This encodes CASSGQGSYEQYF.